This T cell receptor (beta chain) was captured in a study of shared clonotypes between healthy human individuals. Study observations and caveats: In contrast to clonotypes shared by all four donors, non-shared clonotypes had lower generation probabilities.

This table comes from immunoSEQ multiplex PCR, and its TCRdb copy is limited to in-frame clones, with some not included. The sample lists 1.4 million or so clones, 98% occurring once. Points on this clone: The antigen is undetermined.

The source of this sequence is a man aged 25 to 45 in good health. Sequenced material: naive CD4+ T cells sorted from blood. Documented subset: CD45RA+ positively selected.

The CDR3 here is CASSGHSTNYGYTF. The CDR3 nucleotides are TGTGCCAGCAGTGGTCACAGCACTAACTATGGCTACACCTTC. The chain is built from TRBV6-1 and TRBJ1-2, with D unresolved. The V gene's germline CDR1 is MNHNS and CDR2 SASEGT. This CDR3 region has 14 residues. The germline V and J ends were trimmed by 4 bases and 0 bases, with 9 bases remaining between them.